Detailed here is one TCR beta chain. Its target is not known. TCRdb's copy holds only in-frame clones and misses some; the assay was immunoSEQ multiplex PCR. The sample records a few million clones, roughly 93% being singletons. CDR1 and CDR2 from the germline V gene are SGDLS and YYNGEE. CDR3 length equals 16 residues. J lost 5 bases, V lost 4 bases, and 11 bases had no gene match. The sample originates from a study of shared clonotypes between healthy human individuals. Study conclusions and caveats: Naive subsets, compared against memory subsets, generally had larger estimated richness values. Even with large depth, rarefaction showed that sorted-subset sequencing was incomplete.

CD45RO-negative, CCR7-selected cells formed the naive CD8 fraction, which excluded terminally differentiated effector memory CD45RA+ cells. This sequence joins TRBV9 and TRBJ2-3; 9 bases map to TRBD1. The sequenced sample consisted of naive CD8+ T cells from PBMCs. The TCR sequence derives from a young man in good health. Some clones in this sample may be carry-over from other donors' samples. This CDR3 reads CASSPQPGQGGDTQYF. CDR3 DNA: TGTGCCAGCAGCCCTCAGCCGGGACAGGGAGGAGATACGCAGTATTTT. The whole variable domain, filled in from reference TRBV9 and TRBJ2-3, reads DSGVTQTPKHLITATGQRVTLRCSPRSGDLSVYWYQQSLDQGLQFLIQYYNGEERAKGNILERFSAQQFPDLHSELNLSSLELGDSALYFCASSPQPGQGGDTQYFGPGTRLTVL.